The 4 T cell receptor beta chains reported below all come from one sample, sequenced in a study of cytomegalovirus exposure and HLA in healthy donors. The PCR had 60 Vbeta and 13 Jbeta primers. Produced via immunoSEQ multiplex PCR; TCRdb's table is partial and in-frame only. This sample has roughly 200,000 clones, with 82% found just once. The sequenced material came from PBMCs. All receptors come from a woman between 40 and 50 years old in good health and CMV-seronegative.

The gene calls are TRBV6-1 and TRBJ2-3; D uncertain. The CDR3 is 15 amino acids. V lost 1 base, J lost 6 bases, and 14 bases lay in between. The V gene's germline CDR1 is MNHNS and CDR2 SASEGT. The chain's CDR3 is CASSEGPLAMDTQYF. CDR3 DNA sequence: TGTGCCAGCAGTGAAGGCCCCCTTGCGATGGATACGCAGTATTTT.

The chain employs TRBV15 and TRBJ2-1, with TRBD2 identical over 10 bases. Germline loops: CDR1 LNHNV, CDR2 YYDKDF (reference sequence). Trimming at V came to 6 bases and at J to 7 bases, leaving 15 bases not matched to a gene. The CDR3 loop spans 17 amino acids. In DNA, the CDR3 is TGTGCCACCAGTGCTACCAAAACTAGCGGGATGGGAAATGAGCAGTTCTTC. Protein: CATSATKTSGMGNEQFF.

The V gene is TRBV4-1, the J gene TRBJ2-1, with 10 positions matching TRBD2. V dropped 4 bases and J dropped 5; count of bases not matched to a gene: 14. The germline CDR1 and CDR2 sequences are MGHRA and YSYEKL. There are 18 residues in the CDR3. CDR3: CASSRAWASGSINNEQFF. CDR3 DNA: TGCGCCAGCAGCCGGGCGTGGGCTAGCGGGAGTATAAACAATGAGCAGTTCTTC.

The chain is built from TRBV7-3 and TRBJ2-3, with a weak D call TRBD2 (6 bases). Germline V lookup: CDR1 SGHTA, CDR2 FQGTGA. The CDR3 runs 14 residues. V was cut by 0 bases and J by 5 bases, with 9 bases left in between. CDR3 loop: CASSLTPGLDTQYF. Written as DNA, the CDR3 is TGTGCCAGCAGCTTAACCCCGGGACTAGATACGCAGTATTTT.